Each of the 26 T cell receptor beta chains below was sequenced from the same sample in a study of T cells after yellow fever vaccination. MiXCR, run by TCRdb on the 5' RACE reads, gives a single entry per CDR3 protein. The data show around 40,000 distinct CDR3 sequences, 6.8% seen once. The sample in question was CD8+ T cells not binding an NS4B(214-222) dextramer, sorted from PBMCs, obtained 45 days after the yellow fever booster vaccination. These receptors originate from a young man who received the YFV17D yellow fever vaccine.

This clonotype has a count of ten or more. V usage is TRBV6-2 or TRBV6-3 and J usage is TRBJ2-7, with D uncertain. This CDR3 region has 17 residues. Trimming pared 6 bases from V and 0 bases from J, leaving 21 bases between. Looked up from germline, CDR1 is MNHEY and CDR2 is SVGEGT. CDR3 sequence reads: CASSLNIENDASYEQYF. As DNA, the CDR3 is TGTGCCAGCAGCCTTAACATAGAGAACGACGCCTCCTACGAGCAGTACTTC.

In this sample, this clonotype turned up many times. J is TRBJ2-7 and V is TRBV28, with D perhaps TRBD1 (6 bases). The V gene's germline CDR1 is MDHEN and CDR2 SYDVKM. V was shortened by 3 bases and J by 6 bases, with 18 bases between the two germline ends. CDR3 length equals 15 residues. The CDR3 bases are TGTGCCAGCAGTTTTAATGGGGGCAGCATAAGCGAGCAGTACTTC. Encoded protein: CASSFNGGSISEQYF.

About this clonotype itself: A read error may be the cause here, since a much bigger clone is one base away. CDR3 in amino acids: CASSHQLESTDTQYF. The DNA of the CDR3 is TGTGCCAGCAGTCACCAGCTGGAAAGCACAGATACGCAGTATTTT. The chain carries TRBV28 and TRBJ2-3; no reliable D call. CDR3 length: 15 amino acids. Germline-derived CDR1 and CDR2 are MDHEN and SYDVKM. The V gene lost 5 bases and the J gene lost 0 bases, with 12 bases spanning the gap.

This clonotype was counted ten times or more. The rearrangement links TRBV5-5 to TRBJ2-1, with 8 bases fitting TRBD2. This CDR3 region has 15 residues. V lost 2 bases and J lost 4; bases outside the gene matches: 5. CDR1 SGHKS and CDR2 YYEKEE come from the germline V gene (reference sequence). In DNA form, the CDR3 reads TGTGCCAGCAGCTTATGGAGCGGGAGTTACAATGAGCAGTTCTTC. Its protein product is CASSLWSGSYNEQFF.

This clonotype has a count of ten or more. CDR3 coding DNA: TGTGCCAGCAGTCCGGGAACAGCCCGTTACAATGAGCAGTTCTTC. It yields the protein CASSPGTARYNEQFF. The chain uses TRBV12-3 or TRBV12-4 and TRBJ2-1, with D perhaps matching TRBD2 (5 bases). The CDR3 is 15 residues long. Trimming removed 5 bases at V and 4 bases at J, with 15 bases between.

The gene calls are TRBV25-1 and TRBJ1-1, with D possibly being TRBD1 (5 bases). Trimming left V 5 bases short and J 6 bases short, with 19 bases between. Germline loops: CDR1 MGHDK, CDR2 SYGVNS. The CDR3 length is 15 residues. The CDR3 sequence is CASSPPGAGQAEAFF. In nucleotides, the CDR3 is TGTGCCAGCAGTCCGCCCGGGGCAGGTCAGGCTGAAGCTTTCTTT.

Many counts were recorded for this clonotype. This sequence joins TRBV20-1 and TRBJ1-4; no reliable D call. Trimming stripped 0 bases from V and 8 bases from J, with 16 bases between. The CDR3 runs to 15 residues. Germline CDR1 is DFQATT and CDR2 is SNEGSKA (reference sequence). CDR3 amino acids: CSARDWRPDGEKLFF. The CDR3 DNA is TGCAGTGCTAGAGATTGGAGGCCGGATGGGGAAAAACTGTTTTTT.

This clonotype was observed many times. The rearrangement links TRBV20-1 to TRBJ2-7, with 7 positions matching TRBD2. CDR1 DFQATT and CDR2 SNEGSKA come from the germline V gene (reference sequence). With 5 bases clipped from V and 3 bases from J, the junction kept 1 base outside the gene matches. This CDR3 is built from 11 residues. CDR3 sequence: CSAGGDYEQYF. The CDR3 nucleotides are TGCAGTGCTGGGGGGGACTACGAGCAGTACTTC.

This clonotype was seen many times. The CDR3 bases are TGTGCCAGCAGGACCGGGACAGGGGGGTTCTTGAATCAGCCCCAGCATTTT. Encoded protein: CASRTGTGGFLNQPQHF. This rearrangement joins TRBV28 to TRBJ1-5; 11 bases agree with TRBD1. CDR1 is MDHEN, CDR2 SYDVKM, per germline. The CDR3 is 17 amino acids. V gave up 6 bases and J gave up 4 bases; unmatched junction bases: 11.

This clonotype showed up many times. The V call is TRBV11-3, the J call TRBJ2-2, with 9 bases lining up with TRBD1. CDR3 length: 16 residues. V lost 2 bases to trimming and J lost 5 bases; unmatched junction nucleotides: 6. Germline CDR1 SGHNT, CDR2 YENEEA. The CDR3: CASSLTGTGITGELFF. CDR3 bases: TGTGCCAGCAGCTTAACCGGGACAGGGATTACCGGGGAGCTGTTTTTT.

The chain combines TRBV12-3 or TRBV12-4 with TRBJ2-3, with D perhaps assigned TRBD1 or TRBD2 (6 bases each). The CDR3 consists of 19 residues. CDR3 sequence: CTFSFGAGRGQFSMDTQYF. The CDR3 coding sequence is TGTACCTTCAGTTTTGGTGCCGGCCGGGGGCAGTTTAGTATGGATACGCAGTATTTT.

The chain recombines TRBV7-8 with TRBJ2-1; D is perhaps TRBD1 or TRBD2 (6 bases each). V was clipped by 5 bases and J by 2 bases, with 16 bases between them. CDR3 size: 16 residues. The germline gives CDR1 SGHVS, CDR2 FQNEAQ. The CDR3 nucleotides are TGTGCCAGCAGCCCTCTAAGGGGGGAGACCTACAATGAGCAGTTCTTC. This codes for CASSPLRGETYNEQFF. Looking up the rest from reference TRBV7-8 and TRBJ2-1 gives the full variable domain: GAGVSQSPRYKVAKRGQDVALRCDPISGHVSLFWYQQALGQGPEFLTYFQNEAQLDKSGLPSDRFFAERPEGSVSTLKIQRTQQEDSAVYLCASSPLRGETYNEQFFGPGTRLTVL.

This clonotype was detected only a few times. V usage is TRBV30 and J usage is TRBJ2-1, with unresolved D. CDR3 size: 11 residues. Germline CDR1 reads GTSNPN; CDR2 reads SVGIG (reference sequence). V was pared by 2 bases and J by 4 bases, with 3 bases between. The CDR3 loop is CAWSPYNEQFF. CDR3 nucleotide sequence: TGTGCCTGGAGTCCTTACAATGAGCAGTTCTTC.

This clonotype was recorded many times. The chain is built from TRBV19 and TRBJ2-1; TRBD1 might be the D (5 bases). The CDR3 runs 15 residues. V was trimmed by 6 bases and J by 0 bases, leaving 12 bases between them. The germline CDR1 and CDR2 sequences are LNHDA and SQIVND (reference sequence). This CDR3 reads CASSVGQSSYNEQFF. Written as DNA, the CDR3 is TGTGCCAGTAGCGTGGGGCAGAGCTCCTACAATGAGCAGTTCTTC.

Ten or more counts support this clonotype. V usage is TRBV4-3 and J usage is TRBJ2-5; D gene uncertain. CDR1 LGHNA and CDR2 YSLEER come from the germline V gene. V shed 1 base and J shed 2 bases, with 11 bases lying between them. The CDR3 has 15 residues. The CDR3 spells CASSQVAAPQETQYF. The CDR3 DNA follows: TGCGCCAGCAGCCAAGTTGCGGCACCTCAAGAGACCCAGTACTTC.

The V call is TRBV9, the J call TRBJ2-7; 7 bases line up with TRBD2. With 0 bases clipped from V and 6 bases from J, the junction kept 12 bases outside the gene matches. Germline V gives CDR1 SGDLS, CDR2 YYNGEE. This CDR3 comprises 16 residues. CDR3 sequence: CASSVGGGLVGAEQYF. The DNA of the CDR3 is TGTGCCAGCAGCGTAGGGGGAGGACTAGTAGGGGCCGAGCAGTACTTC.

Ten or more counts support this clonotype. The chain carries TRBV24-1 and TRBJ2-1, with TRBD2 matching 13 bases. The CDR3 sequence is 13 residues long. From germline, CDR1 is KGHDR and CDR2 SFDVKD. The V gene end was trimmed by 11 bases and the J gene end by 8 bases; junction bases not matched to a gene: 5. CDR3 protein: CARGTSGIYEQFF. CDR3 nucleotide sequence: TGTGCCAGAGGGACTAGCGGGATCTATGAGCAGTTCTTC.

This clonotype has at least ten counts. The rearrangement links TRBV24-1 to TRBJ1-1, with D perhaps TRBD1 (5 bases). CDR1 and CDR2 (germline): KGHDR, SFDVKD. CDR3 length equals 14 residues. Between the trimmed V and J ends, which lost 2 bases and 6 bases, there was a span of 12 bases. The CDR3 DNA is TGTGCCACCAGTGATTGCGACGGGACCCCTGAAGCTTTCTTT. Translating gives CATSDCDGTPEAFF.

The sample holds many counts of this clonotype. The rearrangement joins TRBV4-3 to TRBJ1-3; no reliable D call. V was trimmed by 0 bases and J by 0 bases, leaving 6 bases between them. The CDR3 contains 15 residues. CDR1 is LGHNA and CDR2 is YSLEER in the germline V gene. The chain's CDR3 is CASSQDSGSGNTIYF. The CDR3 DNA is TGCGCCAGCAGCCAAGATTCCGGCTCTGGAAACACCATATATTTT.

At least ten counts were recorded for this clonotype. DNA for the CDR3: TGTGCCAGCAGCCCGGACAGGCCCAATCAGCCCCAGCATTTT. This gives the protein CASSPDRPNQPQHF. The chain couples TRBV12-3 or TRBV12-4 to TRBJ1-5, with 7 bases aligning to TRBD1. The V and J ends lost 6 bases and 3 bases, in that order; junction bases with no gene match: 5. The CDR3 consists of 14 residues.

This clonotype was seen ten or more times. V gene TRBV20-1 combines with J gene TRBJ1-2, with no clear D. Trimming took off 3 bases at V and 3 bases at J, with 14 bases between the two ends. This CDR3 is built from 14 residues. Germline V CDR1 and CDR2: DFQATT, SNEGSKA (reference sequence). CDR3 sequence: CSARRTEKDYGYTF. The CDR3 DNA reads as TGCAGTGCTAGGAGAACGGAAAAGGACTATGGCTACACCTTC.

This clonotype was seen many times. The chain employs TRBV30 and TRBJ1-5; D call uncertain. The CDR3 sequence is 13 residues long. Germline V gene lookup returns CDR1 GTSNPN and CDR2 SVGIG (reference sequence). V lost 5 bases and J lost 4, with 12 bases in between. Here the CDR3 reads CAWSVAPNQPQHF. CDR3 coding DNA: TGTGCCTGGTCGGTGGCACCTAATCAGCCCCAGCATTTT.

In its sample, this clonotype was seen many times. J is TRBJ2-1 and V is TRBV6-2 or TRBV6-3; 8 bases align to TRBD2. Germline CDR1 MNHEY, CDR2 SVGEGT. The CDR3 covers 14 residues. Germline trimming cut 5 bases from V and 8 bases from J; bases unmatched to any gene: 8. CDR3 DNA: TGTGCCAGCAGTACAAGCGGGAGTTTCTATGAGCAGTTCTTC. It translates to CASSTSGSFYEQFF.

The V and J genes are TRBV7-2 and TRBJ2-7, with D perhaps matching TRBD1 (5 bases). The CDR3 totals 15 residues. Per the germline V gene, CDR1 is SGHTA and CDR2 is FQGNSA. Deletions cut 5 bases from V and 2 bases from J, with 16 bases between. CDR3 coding DNA: TGTGCCAGCAGCGCCTCAGGGCCGCTTGCCTACGAGCAGTACTTC. As protein: CASSASGPLAYEQYF.

This clonotype occurred many times. The chain carries TRBV27 and TRBJ1-1; D is unclear. From germline, CDR1 is MNHEY and CDR2 SMNVEV (reference sequence). The CDR3 totals 13 residues. V lost 2 bases and J 1 base, leaving 5 bases between the germline ends. CDR3 coding DNA: TGTGCCAGCAGTTTAGAGGCGAACACTGAAGCTTTCTTT. Encoded protein: CASSLEANTEAFF.

This clonotype has ten or more counts. The chain carries TRBV7-8 and TRBJ2-7; 8 bases match TRBD1. The V gene end was trimmed by 1 base and the J gene end by 3 bases; junction bases not matched to a gene: 5. CDR3 length equals 15 residues. Germline V CDR1 and CDR2: SGHVS, FQNEAQ. The CDR3 DNA follows: TGTGCCAGCAGCTTAGACGCCGGGACAGGCTACGAGCAGTACTTC. It yields the protein CASSLDAGTGYEQYF.